Reported below is one T cell receptor beta chain. As yet, its antigen is unknown. The data were taken from a study of a mutant IDH1 vaccine in newly diagnosed glioma. On the study more broadly: Weeks 1, 3, 5, 7, 11, 15, 19 and 23 were when patients received their eight vaccinations. Most patients had radiochemotherapy with temozolomide before enrollment; others had one alone. Vaccines were first given 4-6 weeks after radiotherapy alone, or with temozolomide cycles. General study results and limits: It seemed that pseudoprogression was not linked to changes in the top peripheral T cell clonotypes.

Germline CDR1 SGHNT, CDR2 YYREEE (reference sequence). This CDR3 spans 13 amino acids. The V end lost 4 bases, the J end lost 4 bases, and 11 bases lay between the germline ends. Measured with immunoSEQ multiplex PCR; TCRdb has only the in-frame clones, and not every one. This sample has tens of thousands of clones; 70% to 85% occur once, and the top ten carry about 8.2%. Time point defined: week 11, during vaccination. The vaccine gave 300 ug of a 20-mer mutant IDH1 peptide subcutaneously per dose. V usage is TRBV5-4 and J usage is TRBJ1-2; the D gene is possibly TRBD1 (5 bases). The sequencing used PBMCs, collected from a glioma patient whose treatment included an IDH1 peptide vaccine. This receptor was obtained from a man aged 35-49 years with glioma. CDR3 protein: CASSPEGTYGYTF. The CDR3 nucleotides read TGTGCCAGCAGCCCGGAGGGGACCTATGGCTACACCTTC.